This passage covers 21 T cell receptor beta chains from one sample sequenced in a study of CXCR3-negative and CXCR3-positive naive CD8 T cells. General observations from the study: Compared with CXCR3-negative naive cells, CXCR3-positive naive cells showed more hydrophobic TRB CDR3s.

Via 5' RACE with UMI labels, TRB cDNA libraries were prepared. TCRdb reanalyzed the 5' RACE reads and collapses them to one entry per CDR3 protein, without DNA. The table lists over 95,000 distinct CDR3 sequences. The antigens for these receptors are not known. Sequencing was performed on naive CXCR3+ CD8+ T cells from blood. As for subset: CD45RO-CCR7+CD27+CD95- naive CD8+ T cells expressing CXCR3 (TNR3+). All receptors derive from a human donor in good health. Some clones in this sample may be carry-over from other donors' samples.

The genes are TRBV27 and TRBJ2-7. CDR1 and CDR2 (germline): MNHEY, SMNVEV (reference sequence). The CDR3 length is 13 residues. CDR3 sequence reads: CASSLIWSDEQYF.

The chain couples TRBV28 to TRBJ2-5; the TRBD1 assignment by TCRdb is unverifiable without DNA. The germline V gene encodes CDR1 MDHEN and CDR2 SYDVKM. This CDR3 is 16 amino acids long. The CDR3: CASSNTGTGVGETQYF.

The V call is TRBV20-1, the J call TRBJ2-1; TCRdb proposes TRBD2, but this gene call is untestable without DNA. Germline V gene sequence: CDR1 DFQATT, CDR2 SNEGSKA (reference sequence). This CDR3 spans 13 amino acids. Here the CDR3 reads CSASLVGSSEQFF.

The gene calls are TRBV28 and TRBJ2-3; absent DNA, TCRdb's TRBD2 call cannot be checked. CDR3 length: 15 residues. CDR1 and CDR2 (germline): MDHEN, SYDVKM. The CDR3 loop is CASSRIREYRDTQYF.

V is TRBV5-1 and J is TRBJ2-7; TCRdb gives TRBD2 as the D gene, but with no DNA this cannot be confirmed. Germline V CDR1 and CDR2: SGHRS, YFSETQ. The CDR3 is 16 amino acids. The CDR3 sequence: CASSLVYGISSYEQYF.

The chain carries TRBV20-1 and TRBJ2-1; TCRdb's D call of TRBD1 is untestable without DNA. Germline assignment: CDR1 DFQATT and CDR2 SNEGSKA (reference sequence). This CDR3 contains 12 residues. CDR3 loop: CSANPGSNEQFF.

The CDR3 reads CSATGQTYEQYF. J is TRBJ2-7 and V is TRBV20-1; TCRdb calls TRBD1, which cannot be checked without DNA. Per germline, CDR1 DFQATT and CDR2 SNEGSKA (reference sequence). The CDR3 runs to 12 residues.

V is TRBV20-1 and J is TRBJ1-1; TCRdb reports TRBD1, a call that lacks DNA to check it against. This CDR3 contains 16 residues. The germline gives CDR1 DFQATT, CDR2 SNEGSKA (reference sequence). CDR3 protein: CSAVPGAKGMNTEAFF.

This sequence joins TRBV10-2 and TRBJ2-7; the D gene TCRdb calls, TRBD2, cannot be checked with no DNA. Germline assignment: CDR1 WSHSY and CDR2 SAAADI. CDR3 length: 16 amino acids. CDR3 loop: CASSDPRTSVKGEQYF.

The chain joins TRBV7-9 to TRBJ2-7; TCRdb returns TRBD1, unconfirmable since there is no DNA. The CDR3 spans 17 residues. Germline V gene lookup returns CDR1 SEHNR and CDR2 FQNEAQ (reference sequence). This CDR3 is CASSLAPQGPYSYEQYF.

The genes are TRBV19 and TRBJ2-7. CDR1 and CDR2 from the germline V gene are LNHDA and SQIVND (reference sequence). CDR3 length equals 13 residues. CDR3 in amino acids: CASSAISFYEQYF. The complete variable domain, with remaining parts taken from reference TRBV19 and TRBJ2-7, reads DGGITQSPKYLFRKEGQNVTLSCEQNLNHDAMYWYRQDPGQGLRLIYYSQIVNDFQKGDIAEGYSVSREKKESFPLTVTSAQKNPTAFYLCASSAISFYEQYFGPGTRLTVT.

The chain has TRBV27 and TRBJ2-1. There are 16 residues in the CDR3. Germline CDR1 MNHEY, CDR2 SMNVEV (reference sequence). CDR3 sequence: CASRPTGGPTYNEQFF.

The rearrangement uses TRBV12-3 or TRBV12-4 and TRBJ2-1; TCRdb picks TRBD2, but there is no DNA to check that call. This CDR3 contains 13 residues. Here the CDR3 reads CASSFLAGSEQFF.

V is TRBV27 and J is TRBJ2-7; TCRdb reports TRBD2, a call that lacks DNA to check it against. CDR3 length equals 15 residues. Per the germline V gene, CDR1 is MNHEY and CDR2 is SMNVEV (reference sequence). CDR3: CASSFGLAGTYEQYF.

This chain links TRBV9 with TRBJ2-5; TCRdb reports TRBD2, a call that lacks DNA to check it against. The CDR3 is made up of 12 amino acids. Germline loops: CDR1 SGDLS, CDR2 YYNGEE. CDR3 loop: CASSGTQETQYF.

The chain couples TRBV28 to TRBJ2-3; TCRdb picks TRBD1, but there is no DNA to check that call. This CDR3 comprises 16 residues. Germline V gene data show CDR1 as MDHEN and CDR2 as SYDVKM. CDR3: CASSPRPLVDADTQYF.

The rearrangement uses TRBV6-2 or TRBV6-3 and TRBJ2-1; lacking DNA, the TRBD2 call made by TCRdb goes unchecked. Germline V gene lookup returns CDR1 MNHEY and CDR2 SVGEGT. The CDR3 consists of 16 residues. The CDR3 is CASSRLAGEPYNEQFF.

This chain connects TRBV7-9 to TRBJ1-3. The CDR3 extends over 16 amino acids. Germline V lookup: CDR1 SEHNR, CDR2 FQNEAQ (reference sequence). The CDR3 region is CASSPTMTDPGNTIYF.

This chain connects TRBV28 to TRBJ1-3. Germline CDR1 is MDHEN and CDR2 is SYDVKM. There are 15 residues in the CDR3. The CDR3 protein is CASSLTSRPGNTIYF.

V usage is TRBV7-9 and J usage is TRBJ2-1; TCRdb's D gene call, TRBD1, goes unchecked for lack of DNA. Germline lookup yields CDR1 SEHNR and CDR2 FQNEAQ (reference sequence). The CDR3 is 15 residues long. The chain's CDR3 is CASSFPQTGGNEQFF.

This rearrangement joins TRBV7-9 to TRBJ2-2; absent DNA, TCRdb's TRBD1 call cannot be checked. The CDR3 loop spans 13 amino acids. CDR1 is SEHNR, CDR2 FQNEAQ, per germline (reference sequence). CDR3 amino acids: CASMDGGTGELFF.